This T cell receptor (beta chain) is from a study of shared clonotypes between healthy human individuals. Sequenced by immunoSEQ multiplex PCR; TCRdb stores in-frame clones only, minus some. The sample contains a few hundred thousand clones, 65% to 70% of which appear only once. Comment on this clone: Antigen: not known.

Germline-derived CDR1 and CDR2 are KGHSH and LQKENI. The CDR3 is made up of 17 amino acids. The V gene end was trimmed by 2 bases and the J gene end by 0 bases; junction bases not matched to a gene: 8. Regarding the study as a whole: Sampling used blood alone; tissue repertoires probably differ.

J is TRBJ2-3 and V is TRBV18; TRBD2 matches at 7 bases. Sequences were obtained from memory CD4+ T cells sorted from blood. Subset noted: CD45RA-negative fraction. This sequence originates from a young man in good health. For the CDR3, the DNA is TGTGCCAGCTCACCAACGGGTAGCGGGCCTAGCACAGATACGCAGTATTTT. Translation gives CASSPTGSGPSTDTQYF.